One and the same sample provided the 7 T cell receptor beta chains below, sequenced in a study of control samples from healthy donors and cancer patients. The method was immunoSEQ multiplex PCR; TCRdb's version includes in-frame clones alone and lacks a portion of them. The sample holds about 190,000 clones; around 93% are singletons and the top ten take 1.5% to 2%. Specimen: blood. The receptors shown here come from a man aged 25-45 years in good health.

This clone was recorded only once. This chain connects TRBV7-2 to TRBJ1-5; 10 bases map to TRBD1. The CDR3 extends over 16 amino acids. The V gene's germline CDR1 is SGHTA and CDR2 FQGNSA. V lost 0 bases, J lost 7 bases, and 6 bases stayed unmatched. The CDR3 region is CASSLALTGGAQPQHF. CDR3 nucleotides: TGTGCCAGCAGCTTAGCTTTGACAGGGGGCGCCCAGCCCCAGCATTTT.

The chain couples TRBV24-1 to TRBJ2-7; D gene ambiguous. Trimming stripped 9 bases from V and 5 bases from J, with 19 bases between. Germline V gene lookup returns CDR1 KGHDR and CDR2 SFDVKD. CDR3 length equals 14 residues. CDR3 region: CATRKTDSGHEQYF. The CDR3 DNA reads TGTGCCACCCGGAAGACCGACTCAGGCCACGAGCAGTACTTC.

DNA of the CDR3: TGCAGTGCCAGTCCGGGGGCCTCGGACTACAATGAGCAGTTCTTC. This gives the protein CSASPGASDYNEQFF. The rearrangement uses TRBV20-1 and TRBJ2-1; D may be TRBD1 or TRBD2 (6 bases each). The CDR3 has 15 amino acids. V shed 6 bases and J shed 3 bases, with 18 bases lying between them. Germline-derived CDR1 and CDR2 are DFQATT and SNEGSKA (reference sequence).

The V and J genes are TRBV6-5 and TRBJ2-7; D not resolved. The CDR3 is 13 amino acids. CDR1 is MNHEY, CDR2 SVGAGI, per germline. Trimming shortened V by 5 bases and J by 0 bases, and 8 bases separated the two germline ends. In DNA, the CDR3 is TGTGCCAGCAGTCAGGTCAGCTCCTACGAGCAGTACTTC. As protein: CASSQVSSYEQYF.

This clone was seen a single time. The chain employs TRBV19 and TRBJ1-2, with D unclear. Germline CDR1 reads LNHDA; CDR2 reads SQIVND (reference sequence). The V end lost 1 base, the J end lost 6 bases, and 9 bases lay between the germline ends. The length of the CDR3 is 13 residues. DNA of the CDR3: TGTGCCAGTAGTATAGGAGGGTTGGATGGCTACACCTTC. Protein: CASSIGGLDGYTF.

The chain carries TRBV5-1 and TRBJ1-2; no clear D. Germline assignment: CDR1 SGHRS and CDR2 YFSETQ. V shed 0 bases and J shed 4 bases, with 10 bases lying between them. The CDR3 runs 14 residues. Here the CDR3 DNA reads TGCGCCAGCAGCTTGGGGAGGAACTTCTATGGCTACACCTTC. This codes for CASSLGRNFYGYTF.

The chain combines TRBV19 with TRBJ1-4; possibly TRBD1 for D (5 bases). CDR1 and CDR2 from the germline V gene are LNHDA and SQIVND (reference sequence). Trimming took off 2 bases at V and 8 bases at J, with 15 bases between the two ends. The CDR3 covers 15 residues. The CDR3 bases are TGTGCCAGTAGTATAACGGCAGGGTCGGAAGAAAAACTGTTTTTT. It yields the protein CASSITAGSEEKLFF.